This T cell receptor (beta chain) came from a study of T cell clones after liver transplantation. Study-level background: Pre-transplant mixed lymphocyte reactions yielded third-party-reactive TCRbeta sequences as comparators for graft-donor-reactive sequences.

Trimming took off 2 bases at V and 2 bases at J, with 6 bases between the two ends. CDR1 and CDR2 from the germline V gene are MNHEY and SMNVEV (reference sequence). The CDR3 contains 14 residues. The data were produced by immunoSEQ multiplex PCR, yet TCRdb's version contains in-frame clones alone and is incomplete. The data contain some 33,000 clones, around 96% of them singletons. Sequenced material: CD8+ T cells from blood, taken 12 months after liver transplant. The chain recombines TRBV27 with TRBJ1-4; no firm D call. The source is a human patient who received a liver transplant. Some of the T cells might come from the graft donor. The CDR3 DNA follows: TGTGCCAGCAGTTTAGTAGGGACTAATGAAAAACTGTTTTTT. It is translated as CASSLVGTNEKLFF.